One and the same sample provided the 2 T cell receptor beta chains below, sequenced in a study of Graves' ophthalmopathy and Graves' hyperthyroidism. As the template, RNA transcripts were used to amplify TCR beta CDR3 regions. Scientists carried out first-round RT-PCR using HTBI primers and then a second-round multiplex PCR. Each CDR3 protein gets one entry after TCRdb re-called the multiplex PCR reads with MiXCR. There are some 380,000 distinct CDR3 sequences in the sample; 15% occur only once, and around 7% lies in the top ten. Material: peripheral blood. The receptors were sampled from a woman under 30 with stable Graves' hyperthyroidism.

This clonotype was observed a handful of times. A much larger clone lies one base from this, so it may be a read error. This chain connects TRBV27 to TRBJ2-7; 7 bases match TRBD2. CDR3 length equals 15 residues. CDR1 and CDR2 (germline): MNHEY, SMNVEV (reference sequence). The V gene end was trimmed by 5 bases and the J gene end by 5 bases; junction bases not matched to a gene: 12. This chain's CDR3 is CASSQSLATRNEQYF. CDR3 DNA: TGTGCCAGCAGTCAATCACTAGCGACACGGAACGAGCAGTACTTC.

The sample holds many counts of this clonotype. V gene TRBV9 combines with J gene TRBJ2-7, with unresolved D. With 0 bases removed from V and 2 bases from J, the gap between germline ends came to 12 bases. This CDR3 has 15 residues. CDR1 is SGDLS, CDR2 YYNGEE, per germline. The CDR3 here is CASSVGFVPTYEQYF. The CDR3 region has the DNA TGTGCCAGCAGCGTAGGTTTCGTACCGACCTACGAGCAGTACTTC. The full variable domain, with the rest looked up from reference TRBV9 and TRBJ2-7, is DSGVTQTPKHLITATGQRVTLRCSPRSGDLSVYWYQQSLDQGLQFLIQYYNGEERAKGNILERFSAQQFPDLHSELNLSSLELGDSALYFCASSVGFVPTYEQYFGPGTRLTVT.